Listed below are T cell receptor beta chains from one sample, sequenced in a study of HIV-infected patients and healthy controls. TCRdb used MiXCR to reprocess the 5' RACE reads, holding one entry per CDR3 protein. The repertoire includes 10,000 or so distinct CDR3 sequences, 6.5% to 9% of them detected once, and roughly 5% sits in the top ten. Sequencing used blood. These receptors all come from an adult in good health. The CDR3 runs from the conserved cysteine through the conserved F or W. Each record gives: V gene, J gene, clone size, D gene, CDR3 DNA, CDR3 protein. A D gene is named only where the DNA matches it firmly. Size tells how often a clone was seen (once, few, many) or the class of an expanded clone, and some rows leave it out.

TRBV5-1	TRBJ2-1	medium-sized	TRBD1	TGCGCCAGCAGCTTGGAATCCGCAGGGGGCTCCCTGGGGGTCTTC	CASSLESAGGSLGVF
TRBV15	TRBJ2-7	few	NA	TGTGCCACCAGTTCCGAGGTGAGCCGCGAGCAGTACTTC	CATSSEVSREQYF
TRBV7-2	TRBJ2-3	many	NA	TGTGCCAGCAGCTTAACCGGGACTAGCACAGATACGCAGTATTTT	CASSLTGTSTDTQYF
TRBV12-3/TRBV12-4	TRBJ2-3	many	NA	TGTGCCAGCAGTCCTCGCCGGGGACTAGATACGCAGTATTTT	CASSPRRGLDTQYF
TRBV6-1	TRBJ2-5	medium-sized	NA	TGTGCCAGCAGGGCCGGGGCAGGGGAAGAGACCCAGTACTTC	CASRAGAGEETQYF
TRBV6-5	TRBJ2-2	medium-sized	TRBD2	TGTGCCAGCAGCCCGGCGCTAGCGGGGGGGGAGCTGTTTTTT	CASSPALAGGELFF
TRBV3-1	TRBJ2-3	many	TRBD2	TGTGCCAGCAGCCGGACTAGCGGCACAGATACGCAGTATTTT	CASSRTSGTDTQYF
TRBV7-2	TRBJ1-3	NA	TRBD1	TGTGCCAGCAGCCCTCGCATGACAGGGTTAAGGAACACCATATATTTT	CASSPRMTGLRNTIYF
TRBV27	TRBJ2-3	medium-sized	NA	TGTGCCAGCACCGAACCGTCCACAGATACGCAGTATTTT	CASTEPSTDTQYF
TRBV5-1	TRBJ2-7	medium-sized	NA	TGCGCCAGCAGCTTGGTCGAGAATAGTGGCGGGCTCTCCTACGAGCAGTACTTC	CASSLVENSGGLSYEQYF
TRBV27	TRBJ2-3	medium-sized	NA	TGTGCCAGCAGTTTATGGAAGGGGGGAGGCACAGATACGCAGTATTTT	CASSLWKGGGTDTQYF
TRBV7-6	TRBJ2-7	NA	TRBD1	TGTGCCAGCAGCTTAGGAGTTTTCGGGACAGGGTCCTACGAGCAGTACTTC	CASSLGVFGTGSYEQYF
TRBV5-1	TRBJ2-3	medium-sized	TRBD1	TGCGCCAGCAGGACGACAGGGAGCACAGATACGCAGTATTTT	CASRTTGSTDTQYF
TRBV15	TRBJ1-1	many	NA	TGTGCCACCAGCTGGGGGGCAGGGAACACTGAAGCTTTCTTT	CATSWGAGNTEAFF
TRBV10-3	TRBJ2-2	few	NA	TGTGCCATCAGTGTGACGAAGCCCGGGGAGCTGTTTTTT	CAISVTKPGELFF
TRBV20-1	TRBJ2-5	medium-sized	NA	TGCAGTGCTCTCAGCCCCTCCTACCAAGAGACCCAGTACTTC	CSALSPSYQETQYF
TRBV7-9	TRBJ1-2	medium-sized	NA	TGTGCCAGCAGCTTACAGGGAGCTGGCTACACCTTC	CASSLQGAGYTF
TRBV12-3/TRBV12-4	TRBJ1-5	many	NA	TGTGCCAGCAGTTTAGGAGTGAATCAGCCCCAGCATTTT	CASSLGVNQPQHF